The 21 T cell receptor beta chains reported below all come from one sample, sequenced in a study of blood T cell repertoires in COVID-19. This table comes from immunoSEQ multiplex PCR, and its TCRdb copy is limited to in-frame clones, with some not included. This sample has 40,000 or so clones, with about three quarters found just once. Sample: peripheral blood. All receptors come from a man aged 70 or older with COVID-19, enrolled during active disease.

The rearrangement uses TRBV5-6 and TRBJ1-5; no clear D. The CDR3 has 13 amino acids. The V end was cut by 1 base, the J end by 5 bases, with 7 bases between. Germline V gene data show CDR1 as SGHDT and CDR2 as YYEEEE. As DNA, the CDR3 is TGTGCCAGCAGCTTGTTCCAGTATCAGCCCCAGCATTTT. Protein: CASSLFQYQPQHF.

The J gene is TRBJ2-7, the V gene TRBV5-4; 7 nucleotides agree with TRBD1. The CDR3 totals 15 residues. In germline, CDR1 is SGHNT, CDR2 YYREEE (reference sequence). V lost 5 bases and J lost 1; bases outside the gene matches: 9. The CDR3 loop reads CASSSGDSGSYEQYF. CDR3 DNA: TGTGCCAGCAGTTCCGGGGACAGCGGTTCCTACGAGCAGTACTTC.

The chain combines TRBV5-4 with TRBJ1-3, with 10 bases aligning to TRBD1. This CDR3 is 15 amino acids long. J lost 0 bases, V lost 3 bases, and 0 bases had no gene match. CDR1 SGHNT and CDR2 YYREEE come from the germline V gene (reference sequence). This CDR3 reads CASSWDRGSGNTIYF. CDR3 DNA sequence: TGTGCCAGCAGCTGGGACAGGGGCTCTGGAAACACCATATATTTT.

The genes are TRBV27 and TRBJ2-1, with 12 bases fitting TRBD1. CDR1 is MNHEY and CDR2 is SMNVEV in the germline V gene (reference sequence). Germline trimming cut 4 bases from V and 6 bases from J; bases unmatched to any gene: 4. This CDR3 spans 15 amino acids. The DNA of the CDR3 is TGTGCCAGCAGTTCCCGGGACAGGGGGCCCAATGAGCAGTTCTTC. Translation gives CASSSRDRGPNEQFF.

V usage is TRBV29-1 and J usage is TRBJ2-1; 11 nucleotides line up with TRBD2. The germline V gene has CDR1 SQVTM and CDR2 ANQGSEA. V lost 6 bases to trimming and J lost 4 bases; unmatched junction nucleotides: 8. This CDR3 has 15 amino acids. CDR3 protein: CSVPRLAGGYNEQFF. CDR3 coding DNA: TGCAGCGTCCCCCGGCTAGCGGGAGGTTACAATGAGCAGTTCTTC.

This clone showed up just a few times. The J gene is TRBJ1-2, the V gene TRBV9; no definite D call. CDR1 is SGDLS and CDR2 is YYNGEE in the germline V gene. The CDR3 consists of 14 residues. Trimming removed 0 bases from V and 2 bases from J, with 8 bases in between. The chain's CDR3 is CASSVVAANYGYTF. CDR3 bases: TGTGCCAGCAGCGTAGTGGCAGCGAACTATGGCTACACCTTC.

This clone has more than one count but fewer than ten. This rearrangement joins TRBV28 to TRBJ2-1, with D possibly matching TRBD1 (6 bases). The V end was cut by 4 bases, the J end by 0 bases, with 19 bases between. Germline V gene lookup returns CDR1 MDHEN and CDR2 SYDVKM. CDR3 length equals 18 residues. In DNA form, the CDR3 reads TGTGCCAGCAGTTCCTCACTGGGGGCCGCGAGCTCCTACAATGAGCAGTTCTTC. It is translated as CASSSSLGAASSYNEQFF.

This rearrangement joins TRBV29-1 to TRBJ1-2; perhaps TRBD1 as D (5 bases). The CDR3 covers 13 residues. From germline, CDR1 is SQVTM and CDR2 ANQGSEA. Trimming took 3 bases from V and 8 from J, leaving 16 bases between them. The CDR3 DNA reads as TGCAGCGTTGAGTTGTCCAGGGACTTGGGCTACACCTTC. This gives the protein CSVELSRDLGYTF.

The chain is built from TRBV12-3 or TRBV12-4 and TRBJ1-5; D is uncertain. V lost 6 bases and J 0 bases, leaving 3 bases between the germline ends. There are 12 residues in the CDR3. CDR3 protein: CASRYSNQPQHF. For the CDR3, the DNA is TGTGCCAGCAGATATAGCAATCAGCCCCAGCATTTT.

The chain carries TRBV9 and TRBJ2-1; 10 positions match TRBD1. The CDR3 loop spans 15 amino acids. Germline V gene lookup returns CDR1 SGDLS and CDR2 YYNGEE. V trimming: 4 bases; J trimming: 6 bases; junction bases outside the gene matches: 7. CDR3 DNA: TGTGCCAGCAGCTTAAGACAGGGGGCCGGCAATGAGCAGTTCTTC. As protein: CASSLRQGAGNEQFF.

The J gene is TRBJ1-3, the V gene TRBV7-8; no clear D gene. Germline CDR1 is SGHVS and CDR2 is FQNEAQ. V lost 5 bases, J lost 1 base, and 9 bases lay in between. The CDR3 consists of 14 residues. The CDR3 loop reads CASSPGISGNTIYF. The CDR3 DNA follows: TGTGCCAGCAGCCCGGGGATTTCTGGAAACACCATATATTTT.

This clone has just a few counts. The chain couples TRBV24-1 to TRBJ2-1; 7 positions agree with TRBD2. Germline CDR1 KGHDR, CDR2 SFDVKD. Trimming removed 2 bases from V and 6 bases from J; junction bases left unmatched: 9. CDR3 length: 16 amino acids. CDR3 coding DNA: TGTGCCACCAGTGATTCTGTGCGGGGGAGGGGCAATGAGCAGTTCTTC. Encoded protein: CATSDSVRGRGNEQFF.

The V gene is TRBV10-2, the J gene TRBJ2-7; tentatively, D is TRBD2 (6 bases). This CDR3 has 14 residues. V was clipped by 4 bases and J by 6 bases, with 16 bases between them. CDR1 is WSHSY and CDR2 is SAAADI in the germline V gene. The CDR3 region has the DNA TGCGCCAGCAGTGTCTGCGGGAAGGGTTGCGAGCAGTACTTC. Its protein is CASSVCGKGCEQYF.

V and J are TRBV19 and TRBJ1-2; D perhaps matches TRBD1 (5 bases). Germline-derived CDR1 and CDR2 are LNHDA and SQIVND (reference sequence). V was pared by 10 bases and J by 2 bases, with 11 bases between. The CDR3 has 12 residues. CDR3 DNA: TGTGCCACCGGGGGGGGGAACTATGGCTACACCTTC. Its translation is CATGGGNYGYTF.

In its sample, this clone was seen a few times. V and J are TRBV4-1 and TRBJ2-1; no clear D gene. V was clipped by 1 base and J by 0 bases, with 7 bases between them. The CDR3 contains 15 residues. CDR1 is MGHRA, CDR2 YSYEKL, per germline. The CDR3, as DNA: TGCGCCAGCAGCCAAGGACGGAGCTCCTACAATGAGCAGTTCTTC. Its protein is CASSQGRSSYNEQFF.

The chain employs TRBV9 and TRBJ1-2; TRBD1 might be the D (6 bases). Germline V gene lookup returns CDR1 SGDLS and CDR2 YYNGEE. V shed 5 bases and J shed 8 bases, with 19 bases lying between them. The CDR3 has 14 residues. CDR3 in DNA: TGTGCCAGCAGGTCAGGGGTAGGGGGAACGGGCTACACCTTC. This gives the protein CASRSGVGGTGYTF.

CDR3 in amino acids: CASSLVAGGDYGYTF. The DNA for the CDR3 is TGTGCCAGCAGCTTAGTCGCAGGGGGAGACTATGGCTACACCTTC. The rearrangement uses TRBV7-2 and TRBJ1-2; 7 bases match TRBD1. Germline CDR1 is SGHTA and CDR2 is FQGNSA. The CDR3 spans 15 residues. V shed 1 base, J shed 3 bases, and the junction held 5 bases outside the gene matches.

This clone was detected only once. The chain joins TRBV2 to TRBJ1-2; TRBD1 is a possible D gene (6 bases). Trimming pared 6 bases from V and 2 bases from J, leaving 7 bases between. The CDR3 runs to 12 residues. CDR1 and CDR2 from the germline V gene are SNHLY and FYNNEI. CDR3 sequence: CASSQGNYGYTF. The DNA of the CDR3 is TGTGCCAGCAGCCAGGGGAACTATGGCTACACCTTC.

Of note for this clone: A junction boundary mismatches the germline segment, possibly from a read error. The CDR3 sequence is CAAKRTGDGPQHF. In DNA, the CDR3 is TGTGCCGCAAAACGGACAGGGGATGGGCCCCAGCATTTT. The chain is built from TRBV29-1 and TRBJ1-5; TRBD1 agrees at 9 bases. The V gene's germline CDR1 is SQVTM and CDR2 ANQGSEA. The CDR3 is 13 residues long.

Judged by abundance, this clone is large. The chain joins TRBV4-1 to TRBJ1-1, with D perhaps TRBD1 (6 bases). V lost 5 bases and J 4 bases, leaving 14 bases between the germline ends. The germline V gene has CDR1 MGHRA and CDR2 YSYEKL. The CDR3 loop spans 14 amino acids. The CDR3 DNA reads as TGCGCCAGCAGCTCCGAAGGGGGGGTCACTGAAGCTTTCTTT. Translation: CASSSEGGVTEAFF.

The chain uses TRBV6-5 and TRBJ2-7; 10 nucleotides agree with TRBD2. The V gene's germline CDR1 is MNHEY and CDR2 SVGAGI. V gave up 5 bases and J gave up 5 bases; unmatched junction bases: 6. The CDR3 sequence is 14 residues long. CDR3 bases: TGTGCCAGCAGTACGGGACTAGCGATGCACGAGCAGTACTTC. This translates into CASSTGLAMHEQYF.